Presented here are 10 T cell receptor beta chains from one specimen sequenced in a study of post-analysis software for immune sequencing data. General study findings and limits: Controls showed lower frequencies than patients for five or six TRBV segments, and TRBV5-6, TRBV5-1 and TRBV20-1 were among these.

The library was made from cDNA and included unique molecular identifiers. TCRdb re-analysed the PCR reads in MiXCR, keeping a single row per CDR3 protein. In the table there are about 770,000 distinct CDR3 sequences, around 42% of which are singletons. The antigens these receptors bind are not known. Sequencing used blood. The origin of the receptors is a girl aged 10-17 years with multiple sclerosis.

This chain links TRBV9 with TRBJ1-1; D is ambiguous. The CDR3 length is 15 residues. Germline V lookup: CDR1 SGDLS, CDR2 YYNGEE. Trimming shortened V by 3 bases and J by 1 base, and 13 bases separated the two germline ends. In nucleotides, the CDR3 is TGTGCCAGCAGCGCCTGGGGAGATCCGAACACTGAAGCTTTCTTT. Its translation is CASSAWGDPNTEAFF.

Worth noting for this clonotype: Compared with germline, one end of the junction differs, possibly owing to a read error. V and J are TRBV7-7 and TRBJ2-5, with a weak D call TRBD1 (5 bases). The CDR3 runs to 14 residues. Per germline, CDR1 SSHAT and CDR2 FNYEAQ (reference sequence). The CDR3 loop is CASSLGQRQETQYF. The CDR3 DNA follows: TGTGCTAGCAGCTTGGGGCAGCGCCAAGAGACCCAGTACTTC.

In this sample, this clonotype turned up once. V is TRBV3-1 and J is TRBJ2-3; D is perhaps TRBD2 (5 bases). The CDR3 contains 13 residues. Trimming pared 3 bases from V and 6 bases from J, leaving 10 bases between. CDR1 is LGHDT, CDR2 YNNKEL, per germline (reference sequence). The chain's CDR3 is CASSHLSGDTQYF. Here the CDR3 DNA reads TGTGCCAGCAGCCACCTAAGCGGTGATACGCAGTATTTT.

This clonotype was observed a few times. V and J are TRBV7-2 and TRBJ2-5; 8 bases match TRBD1. Trimming at V came to 8 bases and at J to 5 bases, leaving 16 bases not matched to a gene. This CDR3 is 16 amino acids long. Germline CDR1 and CDR2: SGHTA and FQGNSA. The CDR3 DNA sequence: TGTGCCAGCTCTGGGCCCTCGACAGGGGTGAGGGAGACCCAGTACTTC. Protein product: CASSGPSTGVRETQYF. Full variable domain (outside the CDR3, taken from reference TRBV7-2 and TRBJ2-5): GAGVSQSPSNKVTEKGKDVELRCDPISGHTALYWYRQSLGQGLEFLIYFQGNSAPDKSGLPSDRFSAERTGGSVSTLTIQRTQQEDSAVYLCASSGPSTGVRETQYFGPGTRLLVL.

There are a few counts of this clonotype. V and J are TRBV20-1 and TRBJ2-7, with D possibly TRBD1 on 6 matching bases. V was clipped by 3 bases and J by 6 bases, with 12 bases between them. There are 12 residues in the CDR3. Germline assignment: CDR1 DFQATT and CDR2 SNEGSKA (reference sequence). The CDR3, as DNA: TGCAGTGCTAGTAACAGGGTTCGCGAGCAGTACTTC. Protein: CSASNRVREQYF.

The gene calls are TRBV18 and TRBJ2-7, with a possible D match to TRBD2 (5 bases). The germline V gene has CDR1 KGHSH and CDR2 LQKENI. The CDR3 covers 14 residues. Deletions cut 6 bases from V and 7 bases from J, with 19 bases between. The CDR3 spells CASSLSTDRGEQYF. Written as DNA, the CDR3 is TGTGCCAGCTCCTTATCAACCGACCGGGGTGAGCAGTACTTC.

This clonotype was observed a few times. The J gene is TRBJ2-7, the V gene TRBV7-2; TRBD1 agrees at 9 bases. CDR1 and CDR2 (germline): SGHTA, FQGNSA. The CDR3 sequence is 14 residues long. The V gene end was trimmed by 5 bases and the J gene end by 4 bases; junction bases not matched to a gene: 6. The CDR3 region is CASSQGTGLYEQYF. The CDR3 DNA reads TGTGCCAGCAGCCAAGGGACAGGGCTTTACGAGCAGTACTTC.

The chain carries TRBV6-2 or TRBV6-3 and TRBJ1-5; D unclear. V dropped 4 bases and J dropped 0 bases, with 16 bases sitting between them. The CDR3 sequence is 17 residues long. From germline, CDR1 is MNHEY and CDR2 SVGEGT. For the CDR3, the DNA is TGTGCCAGCAGTTTTCCGGACGGATGGGATAGCAATCAGCCCCAGCATTTT. This codes for CASSFPDGWDSNQPQHF.

This clonotype has more than one count but fewer than ten. This chain uses TRBV6-1 with TRBJ2-5; TRBD2 aligns across 14 bases. Germline V CDR1 and CDR2: MNHNS, SASEGT. The CDR3 has 21 amino acids. The V gene end was trimmed by 3 bases and the J gene end by 1 base; junction bases not matched to a gene: 16. Written as DNA, the CDR3 is TGTGCCAGCAGTGAGCGGCTGACAGGGACTAGCGGGAGCCCCATCCAAGAGACCCAGTACTTC. Translating gives CASSERLTGTSGSPIQETQYF.

This chain uses TRBV15 with TRBJ2-2; maybe TRBD1 (6 bases). The CDR3 runs 15 residues. Germline lookup yields CDR1 LNHNV and CDR2 YYDKDF (reference sequence). V was pared by 9 bases and J by 1 base, with 15 bases between. The CDR3 loop is CATRSGAENTGELFF. The CDR3 coding sequence is TGTGCCACGCGATCAGGGGCCGAGAACACCGGGGAGCTGTTTTTT.